Listed below are T cell receptor beta chains from one sample, sequenced in a study of neurological immune-mediated disorders. A single record per CDR3 protein comes from TCRdb applying MiXCR to the 5' RACE reads. Found here are just under 60,000 distinct CDR3 sequences, 2% to 3% of them singletons; the top ten hold around 3%. Sequencing was carried out using PBMCs. The receptors were sampled from a man aged 50 or older with multiple sclerosis. Each CDR3 is given with its conserved first and last residue. Fields, in order: CDR3 protein, CDR3 DNA, clone size, V gene, J gene, D gene. A D gene is named only where the DNA matches it firmly. Size tells how often a clone was seen (once, few, many) or the class of an expanded clone, and some rows leave it out.

CDR3aa: CASSRGGGVGTEAFF
CDR3nt: TGTGCCAGCAGCAGGGGGGGGGGCGTTGGGACTGAAGCTTTCTTT
abundance: many
v_gene: TRBV7-6
j_gene: TRBJ1-1
d_gene: NA

CDR3aa: CSARAWGLLGGINQETQYF
CDR3nt: TGCAGTGCTAGAGCATGGGGGCTGTTAGGGGGGATCAACCAAGAGACCCAGTACTTC
abundance: many
v_gene: TRBV20-1
j_gene: TRBJ2-5
d_gene: NA

CDR3aa: CASRGSARLGSGELFF
CDR3nt: TGCGCCAGCAGGGGTTCCGCCCGGTTGGGCTCCGGGGAGCTGTTTTTT
abundance: many
v_gene: TRBV5-1
j_gene: TRBJ2-2
d_gene: NA

CDR3aa: CASSYRLVGVGDTQYF
CDR3nt: TGTGCCAGCAGTTACCGCCTCGTGGGAGTCGGAGATACGCAGTATTTT
abundance: many
v_gene: TRBV6-5
j_gene: TRBJ2-3
d_gene: NA

CDR3aa: CASSPTGASGYTF
CDR3nt: TGTGCCAGCAGCCCCACGGGGGCGAGTGGCTACACCTTC
abundance: many
v_gene: TRBV12-3/TRBV12-4
j_gene: TRBJ1-2
d_gene: NA

CDR3aa: CASSLRGAGGNQPQHF
CDR3nt: TGTGCCAGCAGCTTAAGAGGGGCGGGGGGCAATCAGCCCCAGCATTTT
abundance: many
v_gene: TRBV7-8
j_gene: TRBJ1-5
d_gene: NA

CDR3aa: CASSFGLTGADTQYF
CDR3nt: TGCGCCAGCAGCTTTGGATTAACAGGGGCAGATACGCAGTATTTT
abundance: many
v_gene: TRBV5-1
j_gene: TRBJ2-3
d_gene: TRBD1

CDR3aa: CASSLGFAGASEKLFF
CDR3nt: TGCGCCAGCAGCTTAGGTTTCGCAGGGGCGAGTGAAAAACTGTTTTTT
abundance: many
v_gene: TRBV5-1
j_gene: TRBJ1-4
d_gene: NA

CDR3aa: CASSSPQGWNTEAFF
CDR3nt: TGTGCCAGCAGTTCTCCCCAGGGTTGGAACACTGAAGCTTTCTTT
abundance: NA
v_gene: TRBV28
j_gene: TRBJ1-1
d_gene: NA

CDR3aa: CASSQGQGGMWEQYF
CDR3nt: TGCGCCAGCAGCCAAGGACAGGGAGGTATGTGGGAGCAGTACTTC
abundance: many
v_gene: TRBV5-1
j_gene: TRBJ2-7
d_gene: TRBD1

CDR3aa: CSSQGAGQPQHF
CDR3nt: TGCAGCTCCCAGGGGGCCGGTCAGCCCCAGCATTTT
abundance: many
v_gene: TRBV20-1
j_gene: TRBJ1-5
d_gene: TRBD1

CDR3aa: CASRPGTGYTEAFF
CDR3nt: TGTGCCAGCAGGCCAGGGACGGGTTACACTGAAGCTTTCTTT
abundance: NA
v_gene: TRBV11-3
j_gene: TRBJ1-1
d_gene: NA

CDR3aa: CASSQMGQATYEQYF
CDR3nt: TGTGCCAGCAGCCAAATGGGACAGGCGACCTACGAGCAGTACTTC
abundance: few
v_gene: TRBV14
j_gene: TRBJ2-7
d_gene: TRBD1

CDR3aa: CASSPGFQETQYF
CDR3nt: TGTGCCAGCAGCCCCGGTTTTCAAGAGACCCAGTACTTC
abundance: many
v_gene: TRBV5-6
j_gene: TRBJ2-5
d_gene: NA

CDR3aa: CAISGTGYTGELFF
CDR3nt: TGTGCCATCAGCGGGACCGGCTACACCGGGGAGCTGTTTTTT
abundance: many
v_gene: TRBV10-3
j_gene: TRBJ2-2
d_gene: NA

CDR3aa: CASSDRRDINEKLFF
CDR3nt: TGCGCCAGCAGTGACCGGCGGGATATTAATGAAAAACTGTTTTTT
abundance: many
v_gene: TRBV10-1
j_gene: TRBJ1-4
d_gene: NA

CDR3aa: CASSVGLTGELFF
CDR3nt: TGTGCCAGTAGTGTAGGACTCACCGGGGAGCTGTTTTTT
abundance: many
v_gene: TRBV19
j_gene: TRBJ2-2
d_gene: NA

CDR3aa: CASSYSAHSTDTQYF
CDR3nt: TGTGCCAGCAGTTACTCGGCCCACAGCACAGATACGCAGTATTTT
abundance: many
v_gene: TRBV6-2/TRBV6-3
j_gene: TRBJ2-3
d_gene: NA

CDR3aa: CAWSLGLASLGELFF
CDR3nt: TGTGCCTGGAGCCTGGGACTAGCCTCTCTTGGGGAGCTGTTTTTT
abundance: many
v_gene: TRBV30
j_gene: TRBJ2-2
d_gene: TRBD2

CDR3aa: CAISEDGNAARGYTF
CDR3nt: TGTGCCATCAGTGAGGATGGAAATGCGGCTCGAGGCTACACCTTC
abundance: many
v_gene: TRBV10-3
j_gene: TRBJ1-2
d_gene: NA

CDR3aa: CASSPEASYEQYF
CDR3nt: TGTGCCAGCAGCCCGGAAGCCTCCTACGAGCAGTACTTC
abundance: many
v_gene: TRBV11-2
j_gene: TRBJ2-7
d_gene: NA

CDR3aa: CASSSTGGNTEAFF
CDR3nt: TGTGCCAGCAGCTCGACAGGGGGCAACACTGAAGCTTTCTTT
abundance: many
v_gene: TRBV11-2
j_gene: TRBJ1-1
d_gene: TRBD1